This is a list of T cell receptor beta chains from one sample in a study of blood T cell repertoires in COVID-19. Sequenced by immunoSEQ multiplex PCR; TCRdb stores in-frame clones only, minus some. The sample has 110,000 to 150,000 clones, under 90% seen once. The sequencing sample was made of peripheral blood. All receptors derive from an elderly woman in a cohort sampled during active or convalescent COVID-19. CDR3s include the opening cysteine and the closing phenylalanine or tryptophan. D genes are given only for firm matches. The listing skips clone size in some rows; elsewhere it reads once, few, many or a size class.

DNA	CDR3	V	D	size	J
TGTGCCAGCAGCTCAGGACAGCGCTCCTACGAGCAGTACTTC	CASSSGQRSYEQYF	TRBV11-1	-	-	TRBJ2-7
TGTGCCAGCAGCTTGAGCTACCAAGAGACCCAGTACTTC	CASSLSYQETQYF	TRBV7-2	-	-	TRBJ2-5
TGTGCCAGCTCACCCCGGGAGCGGGGGGACAATGAGCAGTTCTTC	CASSPRERGDNEQFF	TRBV18	TRBD2	-	TRBJ2-1
TGTGCCTGGGGAGGACAGGGGGCGCTTAAGACCCAGTACTTC	CAWGGQGALKTQYF	TRBV30	TRBD1	-	TRBJ2-5
TGTGCCAGCAGCCAAGATCGAGTCACCTTTTACTATGGCTACACCTTC	CASSQDRVTFYYGYTF	TRBV14	-	-	TRBJ1-2
TGCGCCAGCAGCTTGGCAGCGCCTGGAAACACCATATATTTT	CASSLAAPGNTIYF	TRBV5-1	-	-	TRBJ1-3
TGTGCCAGCAGCTTATTCAGGGGTGAAGCTTTCTTT	CASSLFRGEAFF	TRBV6-6	-	-	TRBJ1-1
TGTGCCAGCAGTTATCAGGGGGCTGTTACAGATACGCAGTATTTT	CASSYQGAVTDTQYF	TRBV6-2/TRBV6-3	TRBD1	-	TRBJ2-3
TGTGCCAGCAGCCAACCCTCAGACAGGGCCAAGGCCGGGGAGCTGTTTTTT	CASSQPSDRAKAGELFF	TRBV7-6	TRBD1	-	TRBJ2-2
TGTGCCAGCACCCGACAGGCCACTTACACTGAAGCTTTCTTT	CASTRQATYTEAFF	TRBV9	-	-	TRBJ1-1
TGTGCCTGGACTTTCACCTTCGGAAAGCGGACTGAAGCTTTCTTT	CAWTFTFGKRTEAFF	TRBV30	-	-	TRBJ1-1
TGTGCCAGCAGCGTAGGACATGCCTCTGGAAACACCATATATTTT	CASSVGHASGNTIYF	TRBV9	-	few	TRBJ1-3
TGCGCCAGCAGCGATGACAGGGAAGAAGATGAAAAACTGTTTTTT	CASSDDREEDEKLFF	TRBV5-1	TRBD1	few	TRBJ1-4
TGCGCCAGCAGCTCCCAGGGAAGGGGTGAAAAACTGTTTTTT	CASSSQGRGEKLFF	TRBV5-1	-	-	TRBJ1-4
TGTGCCAGCAGCCAACTAGGACAGGGCATCACAGATACGCAGTATTTT	CASSQLGQGITDTQYF	TRBV3-1/TRBV3-2	TRBD1	-	TRBJ2-3
TGTGCCAGCAGCTTAACTAGCGGGGCCTCCGGGGAGCTGTTTTTT	CASSLTSGASGELFF	TRBV7-3	TRBD2	-	TRBJ2-2
TGCAGTGCTAGTCTACAGGGGGCTGTCTATGGCTACACCTTC	CSASLQGAVYGYTF	TRBV20-1	TRBD1	-	TRBJ1-2
TGTGCCAGCAGCCCCAGCTTCGGTACAGGGGCGTCCACCGGGGAGCTGTTTTTT	CASSPSFGTGASTGELFF	TRBV11-3	TRBD1	few	TRBJ2-2
TGTGCCAGCAGCTTAGTCGGCAGGTCATCAGGTGGTAATTCACCCCTCCACTTT	CASSLVGRSSGGNSPLHF	TRBV7-2	-	-	TRBJ1-6
TGTGCCAGCAGGGCGGGGAGTTCGGAGCAGTTCTTC	CASRAGSSEQFF	TRBV2	-	-	TRBJ2-1
TGCGCCAGCAGCTTACTAGCGGGGGGGTACAATGAGCAGTTCTTC	CASSLLAGGYNEQFF	TRBV5-1	TRBD2	once	TRBJ2-1
TGTGCCAGCAGCCGCCTCACTAGTCCCCCATACAATGAGCAGTTCTTC	CASSRLTSPPYNEQFF	TRBV3-1/TRBV3-2	-	-	TRBJ2-1
TGTGCCACCAGTGATTTTGGGGCGACCCAGTACTTC	CATSDFGATQYF	TRBV24-1	-	-	TRBJ2-5
TGTGCCAGCAACCAACAGGGGTTGAGTGAAGCTTTCTTT	CASNQQGLSEAFF	TRBV2	TRBD1	few	TRBJ1-1
TGTGCCAGCAGTCCGGGACAGGGGCTAACCGGGGAGCTGTTTTTT	CASSPGQGLTGELFF	TRBV27	TRBD1	once	TRBJ2-2
TGTGCCAGTAGTATGGGAAGGGGGACTGAAGCTTTCTTT	CASSMGRGTEAFF	TRBV19	-	once	TRBJ1-1
TGTGCCTGGAGTGTACAGACCTACTATGGCTACACCTTC	CAWSVQTYYGYTF	TRBV30	-	-	TRBJ1-2
TGTGCCAGCAGCTTAGGGAGGGGTTATGGCTACACCTTC	CASSLGRGYGYTF	TRBV7-2	-	once	TRBJ1-2
TGTGCCAGCAGTGCCCGGGACAGGGAAAACATTCAGTACTTC	CASSARDRENIQYF	TRBV6-1	TRBD1	once	TRBJ2-4
TGTGCCAGCAGCTTAAACAGTCTCCAAGAGACCCAGTACTTC	CASSLNSLQETQYF	TRBV7-9	-	few	TRBJ2-5
TGCAGTGCTATTGACAAAGACCAGGGGGCCCAGCATTTT	CSAIDKDQGAQHF	TRBV20-1	TRBD1	few	TRBJ1-5
TGTGCCAGCAGCTGGTCCCAGACAGGAAGCGACGGCTACACCTTC	CASSWSQTGSDGYTF	TRBV5-4	-	-	TRBJ1-2
TGCGCCAGCAGCTTGGCCCGGGGTTCTGGGGCCAACGTCCTGACTTTC	CASSLARGSGANVLTF	TRBV5-1	-	-	TRBJ2-6
TGTGCCAGCAGTTACATCGGGGGGCCGGTCAATGAGCAGTTCTTC	CASSYIGGPVNEQFF	TRBV6-2/TRBV6-3	-	-	TRBJ2-1
TGTGCCAGCAGCTTAGTTCCGGGCTCTGGAAACACCATATATTTT	CASSLVPGSGNTIYF	TRBV11-2	-	-	TRBJ1-3
TGTGCCAGCAGTCGCAGGAGGTACCAAGAGACCCAGTACTTC	CASSRRRYQETQYF	TRBV6-5	-	-	TRBJ2-5
TGTGCCAGCAGGTTTGGGAGGGCCAGGGGAGCTTTCTTT	CASRFGRARGAFF	TRBV6-5	-	-	TRBJ1-1
TGTGCCAGCAGCTTGCCGTTAACGGGGGGGAACACTGAAGCTTTCTTT	CASSLPLTGGNTEAFF	TRBV5-5	-	-	TRBJ1-1
TGTGCCACCAGTGATTTGGGCTTGGCGGGGGCCTCTAACACCGGGGAGCTGTTTTTT	CATSDLGLAGASNTGELFF	TRBV24-1	-	-	TRBJ2-2
TGTGCCAGCAATCTCGGACACCTAAACACTGAAGCTTTCTTT	CASNLGHLNTEAFF	TRBV28	-	-	TRBJ1-1
TGCAGCGTTGGGATTAGGGGCACTGAAGCTTTCTTT	CSVGIRGTEAFF	TRBV29-1	-	-	TRBJ1-1